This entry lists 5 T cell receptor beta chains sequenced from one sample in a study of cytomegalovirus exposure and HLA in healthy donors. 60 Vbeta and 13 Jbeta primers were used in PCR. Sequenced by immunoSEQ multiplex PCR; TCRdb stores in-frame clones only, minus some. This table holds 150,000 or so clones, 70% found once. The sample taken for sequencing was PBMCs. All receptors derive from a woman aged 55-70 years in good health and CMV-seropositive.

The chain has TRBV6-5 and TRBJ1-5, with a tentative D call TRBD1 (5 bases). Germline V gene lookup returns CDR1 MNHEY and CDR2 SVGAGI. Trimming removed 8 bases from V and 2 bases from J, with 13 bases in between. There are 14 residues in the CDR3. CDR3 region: CASWGGRGNQPQHF. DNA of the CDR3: TGTGCCAGCTGGGGGGGTAGGGGCAATCAGCCCCAGCATTTT.

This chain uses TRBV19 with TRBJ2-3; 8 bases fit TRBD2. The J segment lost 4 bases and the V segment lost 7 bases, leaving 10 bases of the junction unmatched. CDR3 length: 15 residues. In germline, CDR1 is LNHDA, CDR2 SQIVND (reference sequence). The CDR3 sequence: CASTLADGRADTQYF. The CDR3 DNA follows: TGTGCCAGTACACTAGCGGACGGTCGGGCAGATACGCAGTATTTT.

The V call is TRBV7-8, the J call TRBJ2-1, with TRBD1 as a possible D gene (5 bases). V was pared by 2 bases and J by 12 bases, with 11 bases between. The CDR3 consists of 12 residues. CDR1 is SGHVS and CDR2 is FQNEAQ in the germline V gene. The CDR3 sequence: CASSLTGLGQFF. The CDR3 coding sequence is TGTGCCAGCAGCTTAACAGGTCTGGGGCAGTTCTTC. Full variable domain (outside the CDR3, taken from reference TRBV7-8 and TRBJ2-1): GAGVSQSPRYKVAKRGQDVALRCDPISGHVSLFWYQQALGQGPEFLTYFQNEAQLDKSGLPSDRFFAERPEGSVSTLKIQRTQQEDSAVYLCASSLTGLGQFFGPGTRLTVL.

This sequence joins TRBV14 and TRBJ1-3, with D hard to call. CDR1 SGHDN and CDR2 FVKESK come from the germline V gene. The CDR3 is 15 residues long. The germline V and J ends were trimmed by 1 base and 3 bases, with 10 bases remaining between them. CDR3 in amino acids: CASSQGGMIGNTIYF. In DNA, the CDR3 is TGTGCCAGCAGCCAAGGCGGGATGATTGGAAACACCATATATTTT.

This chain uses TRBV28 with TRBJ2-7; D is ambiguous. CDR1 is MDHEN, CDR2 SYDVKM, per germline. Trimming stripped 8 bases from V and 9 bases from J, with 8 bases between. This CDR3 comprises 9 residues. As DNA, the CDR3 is TGTGCCAGCGGAGTCTCGCAGTACTTC. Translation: CASGVSQYF.